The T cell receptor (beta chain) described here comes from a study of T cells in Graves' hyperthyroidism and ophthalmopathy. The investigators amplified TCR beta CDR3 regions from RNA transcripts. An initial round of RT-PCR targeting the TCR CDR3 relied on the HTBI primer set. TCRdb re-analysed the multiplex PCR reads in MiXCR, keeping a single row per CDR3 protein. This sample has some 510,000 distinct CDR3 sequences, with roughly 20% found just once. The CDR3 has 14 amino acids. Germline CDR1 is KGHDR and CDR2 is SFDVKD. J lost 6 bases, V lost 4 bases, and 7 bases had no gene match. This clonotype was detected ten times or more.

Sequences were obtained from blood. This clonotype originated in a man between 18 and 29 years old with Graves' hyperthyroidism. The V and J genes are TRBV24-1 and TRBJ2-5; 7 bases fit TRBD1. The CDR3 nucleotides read TGTGCCACCAGTGAACCAGACAGGGACAAGACCCAGTACTTC. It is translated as CATSEPDRDKTQYF.